Presented here are 27 T cell receptor beta chains from one specimen sequenced in a study of blood T cells in healthy people across ages. For the second PCR, which ran for about 7 to 11 cycles, a sample-barcoded 5' primer and a J-beta primer mix were used. Each CDR3 protein is one row after TCRdb ran MiXCR on the 5' RACE reads. The data show fewer than 950,000 distinct CDR3 sequences, 40% to 65% seen once. Sample: blood. These receptors originate from an elderly man in good health.

The V call is TRBV5-1, the J call TRBJ2-5, with 7 bases fitting TRBD2. The J call could be wrong; TRBJ2-7 is a better fit for the DNA end. The V gene's germline CDR1 is SGHRS and CDR2 YFSETQ. The CDR3 loop spans 15 amino acids. In nucleotides, the CDR3 is TGCGCCAGCAGCTTGTACCAGCGGGAAGGGGACGAGCAGTACTTC. Translation gives CASSLYQREGDEQYF.

The chain has TRBV29-1 and TRBJ1-2; D is perhaps TRBD1 (5 bases). Germline V gives CDR1 SQVTM, CDR2 ANQGSEA. V lost 2 bases and J lost 4, with 17 bases in between. The CDR3 is 15 residues long. CDR3 nucleotide sequence: TGCAGCGTTGAAATCCCGGGGGGGAACCTCTATGGCTACACCTTC. The encoded protein is CSVEIPGGNLYGYTF.

The chain joins TRBV6-2 or TRBV6-3 to TRBJ2-4; 11 bases match TRBD2. Gene TRBJ2-5 matches the end of the DNA better, so the J call may be wrong. The CDR3 contains 15 residues. Germline values: CDR1 MNHEY, CDR2 SVGEGT. CDR3 protein: CASSYQLAGAVTQYF. CDR3 DNA: TGTGCCAGCAGTTACCAACTAGCGGGAGCGGTGACCCAGTACTTC.

The chain carries TRBV4-1 and TRBJ2-3; 9 bases fit TRBD2. The V gene end was trimmed by 3 bases and the J gene end by 4 bases; junction bases not matched to a gene: 14. CDR3 length: 18 amino acids. Germline CDR1 MGHRA, CDR2 YSYEKL. As DNA, the CDR3 is TGCGCCAGCAGCCACCTTAAGGGGGTAGCGGGAGAAGCAGATACGCAGTATTTT. Translation gives CASSHLKGVAGEADTQYF.

The J gene is TRBJ2-3, the V gene TRBV20-1, with 12 bases identical to TRBD2. V shed 4 bases, J shed 2 bases, and the junction held 4 bases outside the gene matches. The germline V gene encodes CDR1 DFQATT and CDR2 SNEGSKA (reference sequence). The CDR3 loop spans 15 amino acids. The CDR3 DNA is TGCAGTGCTACCGGACTAGCGGGAATCACAGATACGCAGTATTTT. Its translation is CSATGLAGITDTQYF.

This clonotype turned up a few times. The chain uses TRBV6-5 and TRBJ2-5; tentative D call: TRBD2 (6 bases). The J call may be in error: the DNA end matches TRBJ2-7 better. Germline CDR1 and CDR2: MNHEY and SVGAGI. The CDR3 extends over 14 amino acids. The chain's CDR3 is CASSITSNLGEQYF. The CDR3 DNA reads TGTGCCAGCAGTATCACTAGCAATCTAGGCGAGCAGTACTTC.

V is TRBV5-1 and J is TRBJ2-1, with D perhaps being TRBD1 or TRBD2 (5 bases each). Trimming took 4 bases from V and 2 from J, leaving 16 bases between them. This CDR3 is built from 16 residues. CDR1 SGHRS and CDR2 YFSETQ come from the germline V gene. The CDR3 loop is CASSRGQRGAYNEQFF. For the CDR3, the DNA is TGCGCCAGCAGCAGGGGTCAACGGGGAGCCTACAATGAGCAGTTCTTC.

About this clonotype: Because it lacks the conserved phenylalanine or tryptophan at the end, this CDR3 is likely a read error. This rearrangement joins TRBV3-1 to TRBJ2-1; 8 bases map to TRBD2. The V and J ends lost 4 bases and 5 bases, in that order; junction bases with no gene match: 7. Germline CDR1 reads LGHDT; CDR2 reads YNNKEL (reference sequence). The CDR3 contains 15 residues. The DNA of the CDR3 is TGTGCCAGCAGCCTCCCCGGGACTAGTGACAATGAGCAGTTCGTC. Its translation: CASSLPGTSDNEQFV.

J is TRBJ1-1 and V is TRBV5-1, with no clear D. The V end lost 2 bases, the J end lost 2 bases, and 10 bases lay between the germline ends. The CDR3 spans 14 residues. From germline, CDR1 is SGHRS and CDR2 YFSETQ. The DNA for the CDR3 is TGCGCCAGCAGCTTATCCTCAGCAAACACTGAAGCTTTCTTT. Translation gives CASSLSSANTEAFF.

This clonotype was detected once. The chain carries TRBV5-1 and TRBJ2-1, with D tentatively TRBD2 (5 bases). The length of the CDR3 is 14 residues. V lost 0 bases to trimming and J lost 5 bases, with 9 bases between them. In germline, CDR1 is SGHRS, CDR2 YFSETQ. The CDR3, as DNA: TGCGCCAGCAGCTTGGCCCTAGCCCACAATGAGCAGTTCTTC. It codes for CASSLALAHNEQFF. Complete variable domain (other parts from reference TRBV5-1 and TRBJ2-1): KAGVTQTPRYLIKTRGQQVTLSCSPISGHRSVSWYQQTPGQGLQFLFEYFSETQRNKGNFPGRFSGRQFSNSRSEMNVSTLELGDSALYLCASSLALAHNEQFFGPGTRLTVL.

The table lists this clonotype with many counts. This sequence may be a read error, since a much larger clone differs from it by one base. The CDR3 bases are TGTGCCAGCAGGGCGCAGGGGGGTACAGATACGCAGTATTTT. It is translated as CASRAQGGTDTQYF. The chain is built from TRBV6-6 and TRBJ2-3, with D possibly matching TRBD1 (7 bases). The CDR3 contains 14 residues. CDR1 is MNHNY and CDR2 is SVGAGI in the germline V gene (reference sequence). Trimming removed 6 bases at V and 3 bases at J, with 13 bases between.

The rearrangement uses TRBV7-6 and TRBJ2-4, with D hard to call. The J call is doubtful: the DNA matches TRBJ2-7 better. Germline V gene lookup returns CDR1 SGHVS and CDR2 FNYEAQ. The CDR3 contains 12 residues. The CDR3: CASSQDNYEQYF. Here the CDR3 DNA reads TGTGCCAGCAGCCAAGATAACTACGAGCAGTACTTC.

Concerning this clonotype itself: A read error may produce the germline difference seen at one junction end. The chain links TRBV11-3 to TRBJ2-5, with D perhaps TRBD1 (6 bases). There are 14 residues in the CDR3. Per the germline V gene, CDR1 is SGHNT and CDR2 is YENEEA. In DNA, the CDR3 is TGTACCAGCAGCTTAAGAGGGGGTGAAGAGACCCAGTACTTC. This encodes CTSSLRGGEETQYF.

The chain joins TRBV7-2 to TRBJ2-4, with a possible D match to TRBD2 (7 bases). Looked up from germline, CDR1 is SGHTA and CDR2 is FQGNSA. The CDR3 is 13 residues long. Trimming removed 4 bases from V and 13 bases from J, with 17 bases in between. The CDR3 sequence is CASSWGLAREQYF. For the CDR3, the DNA is TGTGCCAGCAGCTGGGGGCTAGCGCGGGAGCAGTACTTC.

Only a few counts were recorded for this clonotype. V usage is TRBV20-1 and J usage is TRBJ2-7; D ambiguous. Looked up from germline, CDR1 is DFQATT and CDR2 is SNEGSKA (reference sequence). This CDR3 spans 13 amino acids. CDR3 nucleotide sequence: TGCAGCTCGCGACGGCAGACTTCCTACGAGCAGTACTTC. Its protein product is CSSRRQTSYEQYF.

This clonotype has a single count. This chain joins TRBV7-8 and TRBJ2-7; D remains ambiguous. Germline loops: CDR1 SGHVS, CDR2 FQNEAQ. Trimming took off 5 bases at V and 0 bases at J, with 14 bases between the two ends. This CDR3 is built from 15 residues. This CDR3 is CASSLRTGLSYEQYF. The DNA of the CDR3 is TGTGCCAGCAGCCTTCGGACGGGTCTCTCCTACGAGCAGTACTTC.

In its sample, this clonotype was seen a few times. The chain links TRBV12-3 or TRBV12-4 to TRBJ2-1; 14 positions match TRBD2. V lost 8 bases, J lost 5 bases, and 2 bases stayed unmatched. CDR3 size: 14 residues. The CDR3: CASRLAGGNNEQFF. CDR3 sequence (DNA): TGTGCCAGCCGACTAGCGGGAGGGAACAATGAGCAGTTCTTC.

This clonotype was detected only a few times. The chain recombines TRBV5-1 with TRBJ2-6, with 7 bases fitting TRBD1. Germline lookup yields CDR1 SGHRS and CDR2 YFSETQ. This CDR3 has 17 amino acids. V shed 2 bases, J shed 4 bases, and the junction held 9 bases outside the gene matches. CDR3 sequence reads: CASSFIDRVDGANVLTF. CDR3 bases: TGCGCCAGCAGCTTCATCGACAGGGTGGACGGGGCCAACGTCCTGACTTTC.

This chain connects TRBV7-2 to TRBJ2-4; D is perhaps TRBD1 or TRBD2 (6 bases each). This CDR3 has 15 amino acids. Germline-derived CDR1 and CDR2 are SGHTA and FQGNSA. V was trimmed by 1 base and J by 6 bases, leaving 13 bases between them. This CDR3 reads CASSLGGASGNIQYF. The CDR3, as DNA: TGTGCCAGCAGCTTAGGGGGGGCCTCCGGAAACATTCAGTACTTC.

CDR3 protein: CASSLTGINTEAFF. DNA for the CDR3: TGCGCCAGCAGCTTGACAGGGATCAACACTGAAGCTTTCTTT. The chain employs TRBV5-1 and TRBJ1-1; D possibly corresponds to TRBD1 (6 bases). Germline V gene lookup returns CDR1 SGHRS and CDR2 YFSETQ. This CDR3 comprises 14 residues. Between the trimmed V and J ends, which lost 1 base and 2 bases, there was a span of 9 bases.

This clonotype was observed a handful of times. This chain uses TRBV7-2 with TRBJ1-2, with D possibly TRBD1 on 5 matching bases. CDR1 is SGHTA and CDR2 is FQGNSA in the germline V gene. The CDR3 extends over 14 amino acids. V gave up 5 bases and J gave up 8 bases, with 18 bases separating them. The CDR3 region has the DNA TGTGCCAGCAGCAGGGACTCTCCCTTAGGAGGCTACACCTTC. It is translated as CASSRDSPLGGYTF.

This clonotype has just one count. The chain uses TRBV12-3 or TRBV12-4 and TRBJ2-5; D ambiguous. Deletions cut 0 bases from V and 11 bases from J, with 19 bases between. CDR3 length: 15 residues. The CDR3 spells CASSLAQGERNEQYF. In nucleotides, the CDR3 is TGTGCCAGCAGTTTAGCGCAAGGCGAGCGCAATGAGCAGTACTTC.

This clonotype was counted only a few times. V gene TRBV11-1 combines with J gene TRBJ1-4; D is undetermined. The germline V gene encodes CDR1 SGHAT and CDR2 FQDESV (reference sequence). This CDR3 comprises 12 residues. The V end was cut by 0 bases, the J end by 11 bases, with 7 bases between. CDR3 bases: TGTGCCAGCAGCTTAGCGCCGGGGAAACTGTTTTTT. Protein: CASSLAPGKLFF.

Comments on this clonotype: It may be a read error: a sequence one base away is much more abundant. J is TRBJ2-1 and V is TRBV2; D unresolved. V lost 6 bases to trimming and J lost 0 bases, with 6 bases between them. The CDR3 length is 13 residues. The germline CDR1 and CDR2 sequences are SNHLY and FYNNEI. CDR3 coding DNA: TGTGCCAGCAGGTTGAGCTCCTACAATGAGCAGTTCTTC. Its protein product is CASRLSSYNEQFF.

About this clonotype: One end of the junction varies from germline; a read error may be responsible. The DNA for the CDR3 is TGCGCCAGCAGCTTGATTTTGGGTGCTGGGGTCAACGTCCTGACTTTC. Translating gives CASSLILGAGVNVLTF. The rearrangement uses TRBV5-1 and TRBJ2-6, with no clear D. Germline V CDR1 and CDR2: SGHRS, YFSETQ. CDR3 length equals 16 residues.

The chain employs TRBV4-1 and TRBJ2-3, with 12 bases fitting TRBD2. Germline V gene lookup returns CDR1 MGHRA and CDR2 YSYEKL. After removal of 4 bases from V and 14 bases from J, the junction contained 13 bases not matched to a gene. The CDR3 contains 15 residues. The CDR3 DNA sequence: TGCGCCAGCAGCCCCCGGACTAGCGGGGACAGATACGCGTATTTT. Translated, it gives CASSPRTSGDRYAYF.

The V call is TRBV12-3 or TRBV12-4, the J call TRBJ1-6; perhaps TRBD1 as D (6 bases). Trimming took 6 bases from V and 0 from J, leaving 12 bases between them. The CDR3 covers 16 residues. The DNA of the CDR3 is TGTGCCAGCAGCTCTAGGGGGAGCTCCTATAATTCACCCCTCCACTTT. This encodes CASSSRGSSYNSPLHF.